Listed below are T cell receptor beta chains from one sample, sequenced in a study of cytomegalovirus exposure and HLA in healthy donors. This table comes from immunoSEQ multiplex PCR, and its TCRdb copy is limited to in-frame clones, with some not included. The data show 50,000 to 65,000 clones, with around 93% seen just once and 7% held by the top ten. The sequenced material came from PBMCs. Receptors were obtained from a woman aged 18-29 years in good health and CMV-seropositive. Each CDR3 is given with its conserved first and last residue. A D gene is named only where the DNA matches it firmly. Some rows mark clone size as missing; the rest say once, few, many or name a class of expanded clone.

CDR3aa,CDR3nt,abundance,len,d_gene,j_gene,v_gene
CASSLGRGYEQYF,TGTGCCAGCAGCTTAGGCAGGGGGTACGAGCAGTACTTC,NA,13,TRBD1,TRBJ2-7,TRBV7-3
CASRKKHGTQIIRSYNEQFF,TGCGCCAGCAGGAAAAAACACGGGACACAAATAATCCGCTCCTACAATGAGCAGTTCTTC,few,20,NA,TRBJ2-1,TRBV23-1
CASSRPYYNEQFF,TGTGCCAGCAGTCGTCCTTACTACAATGAGCAGTTCTTC,NA,13,NA,TRBJ2-1,TRBV28
CASSVGQAVYEQYF,TGTGCCAGTAGTGTGGGACAGGCCGTCTACGAGCAGTACTTC,NA,14,TRBD1,TRBJ2-7,TRBV19
CASSSHYLFQETQYF,TGTGCCAGCAGTTCTCACTACCTCTTCCAAGAGACCCAGTACTTC,NA,15,NA,TRBJ2-5,TRBV28
CASSPQAIGTEAFF,TGTGCCAGCAGCCCCCAGGCCATCGGAACTGAAGCTTTCTTT,NA,14,NA,TRBJ1-1,TRBV28
CASSELAGVRYEQYF,TGTGCCAGCAGTGAACTAGCGGGAGTGAGGTACGAGCAGTACTTC,NA,15,TRBD2,TRBJ2-7,TRBV28
CASSPDRANGPQHF,TGTGCCAGCAGTCCAGACAGGGCTAATGGGCCCCAGCATTTT,NA,14,TRBD1,TRBJ1-5,TRBV6-4
CASSIYSQNIQYF,TGTGCCAGTAGTATTTACAGCCAAAACATTCAGTACTTC,NA,13,NA,TRBJ2-4,TRBV19
CASSVTGLGETQYF,TGTGCCAGCAGCGTGACAGGTCTGGGAGAGACCCAGTACTTC,NA,14,NA,TRBJ2-5,TRBV9
CASSIFGTQETQYF,TGTGCCAGTAGTATTTTCGGTACCCAAGAGACCCAGTACTTC,NA,14,NA,TRBJ2-5,TRBV19
CASNNGENYGYTF,TGTGCCAGCAACAACGGAGAAAACTATGGCTACACCTTC,NA,13,NA,TRBJ1-2,TRBV6-5
CASSQFPGQGYYEQYF,TGTGCCAGCAGTCAGTTTCCGGGACAGGGCTACTACGAGCAGTACTTC,NA,16,TRBD1,TRBJ2-7,TRBV27
CAGGTGDPDGGEQFF,TGCGCCGGGGGGACCGGGGACCCCGACGGGGGTGAGCAGTTCTTC,NA,15,NA,TRBJ2-1,TRBV4-1
CASSLTTYEQYF,TGTGCCAGCAGCCTTACAACCTACGAGCAGTACTTC,NA,12,NA,TRBJ2-7,TRBV14
CASSLVGTEGFAGNTIYF,TGTGCCAGCAGCTTAGTAGGGACTGAAGGGTTTGCTGGAAACACCATATATTTT,NA,18,NA,TRBJ1-3,TRBV7-6
CASRRDLANEKLFF,TGTGCCAGCAGGCGGGACCTCGCTAATGAAAAACTGTTTTTT,NA,14,NA,TRBJ1-4,TRBV7-9
CASGEGTSDTEAFF,TGTGCCAGCGGTGAGGGGACTTCTGACACTGAAGCTTTCTTT,NA,14,NA,TRBJ1-1,TRBV28
CASSRRGFGNTIYF,TGTGCCAGCTCCCGAAGAGGATTCGGAAACACCATATATTTT,NA,14,NA,TRBJ1-3,TRBV7-9
CASSSKWTGSTDTQYF,TGTGCCAGCTCATCCAAATGGACAGGGTCTACAGATACGCAGTATTTT,NA,16,TRBD1,TRBJ2-3,TRBV18
CASSYSGRAAGELFF,TGTGCCAGCAGTTATAGCGGGAGGGCCGCCGGGGAGCTGTTTTTT,NA,15,TRBD2,TRBJ2-2,TRBV7-2
CASSQDRESVRNEQYF,TGTGCCAGCAGCCAAGATAGAGAGTCGGTCAGGAACGAGCAGTACTTC,NA,16,NA,TRBJ2-7,TRBV4-2
CATSASGASNEKLFF,TGTGCCACCAGCGCTTCAGGGGCCAGTAATGAAAAACTGTTTTTT,NA,15,NA,TRBJ1-4,TRBV15
CASSRDRGLSNEQFF,TGTGCCAGCAGCCGCGACAGGGGATTGTCGAATGAGCAGTTCTTC,once,15,TRBD1,TRBJ2-1,TRBV7-9
CASSLRDSFFEQYF,TGTGCCAGTAGTTTGCGGGACAGCTTCTTCGAGCAGTACTTC,NA,14,NA,TRBJ2-7,TRBV19
CASLRQGGTGELFF,TGTGCCAGTTTGCGACAGGGTGGCACCGGGGAGCTGTTTTTT,NA,14,TRBD1,TRBJ2-2,TRBV6-1